These 27 T cell receptor beta chains share one sample of origin, sequenced in a study of T cells in Graves' hyperthyroidism and ophthalmopathy. Amplified TCR beta CDR3 regions derived from RNA transcripts. Primed by the HTBI set, a first-round RT-PCR was run on the TCR CDR3. MiXCR was run by TCRdb on the multiplex PCR reads, yielding one entry per CDR3 protein. There are under 550,000 distinct CDR3 sequences in the sample; 20% occur only once, and 45% to 50% lies in the top ten. Sequenced sample: blood. Source of these receptors: a man between 35 and 55 years old with Graves' ophthalmopathy.

The chain uses TRBV27 and TRBJ2-7; the D gene is possibly TRBD2 (7 bases). Trimming took off 0 bases at V and 6 bases at J, with 12 bases between the two ends. Germline-derived CDR1 and CDR2 are MNHEY and SMNVEV (reference sequence). This CDR3 region has 14 residues. The CDR3 loop is CASSLSGGPAEQYF. CDR3 coding DNA: TGTGCCAGCAGTTTATCGGGGGGGCCGGCCGAGCAGTACTTC.

This clonotype has just a few counts. This chain joins TRBV27 and TRBJ1-5; a possible D gene is TRBD1 (5 bases). Trimming removed 4 bases from V and 15 bases from J, with 19 bases in between. The CDR3 is made up of 13 amino acids. Germline-derived CDR1 and CDR2 are MNHEY and SMNVEV (reference sequence). This chain's CDR3 is CASSSSPGTGSHF. CDR3 in DNA: TGTGCCAGCAGTTCGAGTCCCGGGACCGGGTCGCATTTT.

This clonotype was counted a few times. The chain joins TRBV20-1 to TRBJ1-1, with TRBD1 matching over 9 bases. V was pared by 1 base and J by 7 bases, with 19 bases of the junction left unmatched. The CDR3 is made up of 18 amino acids. Germline lookup yields CDR1 DFQATT and CDR2 SNEGSKA (reference sequence). The CDR3 nucleotides read TGCAGTGCTAGAGTTGCGGAAGAACAGGGGGCGCTTCCATATGAAGCTTTCTTT. The encoded protein is CSARVAEEQGALPYEAFF.

This chain uses TRBV30 with TRBJ2-5; the D gene is possibly TRBD1 (6 bases). This CDR3 has 10 amino acids. CDR1 is GTSNPN, CDR2 SVGIG, per germline (reference sequence). The CDR3 region is CRGRGETQYF. The CDR3 DNA sequence: TGTAGGGGGAGAGGCGAGACCCAGTACTTC.

A few counts support this clonotype. Compared with germline, one end of the junction differs, possibly owing to a read error. This rearrangement joins TRBV7-3 to TRBJ2-6; possibly TRBD1 for D (5 bases). The CDR3 extends over 13 amino acids. Germline V CDR1 and CDR2: SGHTA, FQGTGA. The DNA for the CDR3 is TGTGCCGGCAGGGTCTCGGGGGCCAACGTCCTGACTTTC. Translation: CAGRVSGANVLTF.

The chain combines TRBV19 with TRBJ2-7; weak D call: TRBD1 (6 bases). The V gene lost 0 bases and the J gene lost 7 bases, with 19 bases spanning the gap. Germline V gene data show CDR1 as LNHDA and CDR2 as SQIVND (reference sequence). The CDR3 runs to 16 residues. Written as DNA, the CDR3 is TGTGCCAGTAGTATAGATTCGTCAGGGGTTTGGTATGAGCAGTACTTC. This translates into CASSIDSSGVWYEQYF.

The chain is built from TRBV29-1 and TRBJ2-5; the D call may be TRBD1 or TRBD2 (5 bases each). The CDR3 sequence is 15 residues long. In germline, CDR1 is SQVTM, CDR2 ANQGSEA. V was clipped by 0 bases and J by 3 bases, with 14 bases between them. In nucleotides, the CDR3 is TGCAGCGTTGAAGAAGGGGCAGGGAGAAAAGAGACCCAGTACTTC. Amino acid sequence: CSVEEGAGRKETQYF.

This clonotype was counted only a few times. The chain combines TRBV28 with TRBJ2-7, with D possibly matching TRBD2 (6 bases). Germline CDR1 MDHEN, CDR2 SYDVKM. This CDR3 spans 16 amino acids. The V gene lost 0 bases and the J gene lost 0 bases, with 12 bases spanning the gap. The CDR3 DNA is TGTGCCAGCAGTTTATGGGGGAGGCCGAACTCCTACGAGCAGTACTTC. It codes for CASSLWGRPNSYEQYF.

The CDR3: CASSFPPGLSSYEQYF. CDR3 DNA: TGCGCCAGCAGCTTCCCCCCCGGGCTCAGCTCCTACGAGCAGTACTTC. The rearrangement uses TRBV5-1 and TRBJ2-7, with unresolved D. CDR1 is SGHRS and CDR2 is YFSETQ in the germline V gene. With 2 bases removed from V and 0 bases from J, the gap between germline ends came to 15 bases. This CDR3 contains 16 residues.

The CDR3: CSVFETGGRGTEAFF. CDR3 nucleotide sequence: TGCAGCGTTTTTGAGACAGGGGGCCGGGGCACTGAAGCTTTCTTT. V usage is TRBV29-1 and J usage is TRBJ1-1; TRBD1 agrees at 10 bases. The CDR3 consists of 15 residues. V lost 5 bases to trimming and J lost 4 bases; unmatched junction nucleotides: 10. The V gene's germline CDR1 is SQVTM and CDR2 ANQGSEA.

This clonotype was recorded once. Here the CDR3 reads CASSQGGKTGDTQYF. The CDR3 DNA follows: TGCGCCAGCAGCCAAGGCGGAAAGACCGGAGATACGCAGTATTTT. This chain connects TRBV4-3 to TRBJ2-3, with D unresolved. Trimming shortened V by 1 base and J by 5 bases, and 13 bases separated the two germline ends. This CDR3 is built from 15 residues. The germline V gene encodes CDR1 LGHNA and CDR2 YSLEER.

This clonotype was recorded a few times. A much larger clone lies one base from this, so it may be a read error. Written as DNA, the CDR3 is TGTGCCAGCAGCTTGTATAACACTGAAGCTTTCTTT. The encoded protein is CASSLYNTEAFF. This sequence joins TRBV5-5 and TRBJ1-1; no clear D gene. CDR1 is SGHKS, CDR2 YYEKEE, per germline (reference sequence). The CDR3 has 12 residues. Trimming cost V 1 base and J 2 bases, with 3 bases left between them.

The chain joins TRBV7-2 to TRBJ1-2, with 8 nucleotides matching TRBD1. J gave up 7 bases and V 6 bases, and 7 bases lay outside the gene matches. This CDR3 is built from 13 residues. Germline V CDR1 and CDR2: SGHTA, FQGNSA. Here the CDR3 DNA reads TGTGCCAGCAGTCTGGACAGGGTGGGTGGCTACACCTTC. It codes for CASSLDRVGGYTF.

This clonotype occurred a few times. The gene calls are TRBV7-9 and TRBJ2-1; 8 bases line up with TRBD2. From germline, CDR1 is SEHNR and CDR2 FQNEAQ (reference sequence). V was pared by 5 bases and J by 10 bases, with 19 bases of the junction left unmatched. This CDR3 is built from 17 residues. CDR3 protein: CASSVGIAGPQGGEQFF. CDR3 bases: TGTGCCAGCAGCGTAGGAATAGCGGGACCCCAAGGAGGGGAGCAGTTCTTC.

With respect to this clonotype: Since a much larger clone is just one base distant, this may be a read error. The gene calls are TRBV2 and TRBJ1-1, with D maybe TRBD1 (6 bases). CDR3 length: 16 amino acids. Germline-derived CDR1 and CDR2 are SNHLY and FYNNEI. The CDR3 spells CASSERSRGQNAEAFF. DNA for the CDR3: TGTGCCAGCAGTGAACGATCGCGGGGGCAGAACGCTGAAGCTTTCTTT.

The chain employs TRBV6-2 or TRBV6-3 and TRBJ2-5, with TRBD2 matching over 16 bases. This CDR3 region has 19 residues. Germline V gene data show CDR1 as MNHEY and CDR2 as SVGEGT. V was pared by 0 bases and J by 5 bases, with 9 bases of the junction left unmatched. The CDR3: CASSYSPGTSGRASETQYF. The CDR3 DNA is TGTGCCAGCAGTTACTCTCCCGGGACTAGCGGGAGGGCCTCGGAGACCCAGTACTTC.

The chain has TRBV7-8 and TRBJ2-3; 11 bases match TRBD2. CDR1 and CDR2 (germline): SGHVS, FQNEAQ. This CDR3 spans 16 amino acids. Trimming removed 6 bases from V and 4 bases from J; junction bases left unmatched: 9. CDR3 nucleotide sequence: TGTGCCAGCAGTCCAACTAGCGGGGGTAAGGCAGATACGCAGTATTTT. This sequence encodes CASSPTSGGKADTQYF.

This clonotype was counted many times. This chain uses TRBV2 with TRBJ1-5; D may be TRBD1 (6 bases). This CDR3 region has 13 residues. V shed 4 bases and J shed 4 bases, with 8 bases lying between them. Looked up from germline, CDR1 is SNHLY and CDR2 is FYNNEI. DNA of the CDR3: TGTGCCAGCAGTGGAACAGGGAATCAGCCCCAGCATTTT. Its translation: CASSGTGNQPQHF.

This clonotype was picked up many times. The chain couples TRBV6-1 to TRBJ2-7, with D possibly TRBD2 on 5 matching bases. This CDR3 contains 14 residues. The V gene lost 5 bases and the J gene lost 6 bases, with 17 bases spanning the gap. Germline CDR1 reads MNHNS; CDR2 reads SASEGT. This CDR3 is CASSSQAGNVEQYF. The DNA for the CDR3 is TGTGCCAGCAGTTCGCAGGCGGGTAACGTCGAGCAGTACTTC.

This clonotype was seen many times. The chain is built from TRBV20-1 and TRBJ1-4; maybe TRBD1 (5 bases). This CDR3 has 14 amino acids. CDR1 and CDR2 from the germline V gene are DFQATT and SNEGSKA (reference sequence). The V end was cut by 0 bases, the J end by 7 bases, with 12 bases between. In DNA, the CDR3 is TGCAGTGCTAGAGATTGGGGGGGTCGTGAAAAACTGTTTTTT. Translated, it gives CSARDWGGREKLFF.

This clonotype was counted between two and nine times. V is TRBV29-1 and J is TRBJ1-1; 7 nucleotides align to TRBD1. The germline V gene encodes CDR1 SQVTM and CDR2 ANQGSEA. The CDR3 consists of 12 residues. Losses at the gene ends were 4 bases for V and 7 bases for J; bases not matched to a gene: 6. CDR3 in DNA: TGCAGCGTTGCCGACAGGGTGAGTGAAGCTTTCTTT. It codes for CSVADRVSEAFF.

The CDR3 loop reads CASSVGQGHYGYTF. Written as DNA, the CDR3 is TGTGCCAGCAGTGTCGGACAGGGTCACTATGGCTACACCTTC. The chain joins TRBV6-1 to TRBJ1-2; TRBD1 matches at 8 bases. The CDR3 sequence is 14 residues long. Germline V gene sequence: CDR1 MNHNS, CDR2 SASEGT. The trim removed 4 bases at V and 3 bases at J, leaving 4 bases unmatched.

This clonotype was observed a few times. This rearrangement joins TRBV15 to TRBJ2-7; 7 bases are shared with TRBD1. The germline CDR1 and CDR2 sequences are LNHNV and YYDKDF (reference sequence). Trimming removed 6 bases from V and 0 bases from J; junction bases left unmatched: 11. This CDR3 region has 16 residues. CDR3 nucleotide sequence: TGTGCCACCAGGCCCGACAGGGATTGGAGCTCCTACGAGCAGTACTTC. It is translated as CATRPDRDWSSYEQYF.

The DNA for the CDR3 is TGTGCCAGCAGCCGTAGCGGGGGGGAGTACGAGCAGTACTTC. It codes for CASSRSGGEYEQYF. The chain combines TRBV7-8 with TRBJ2-7; 11 bases align to TRBD2. This CDR3 comprises 14 residues. The V and J ends lost 5 bases and 4 bases, in that order; junction bases with no gene match: 4. Germline CDR1 SGHVS, CDR2 FQNEAQ.

This clonotype appeared a few times. CDR3 nucleotides: TGTGCCTGGAGTCAAGGGCAGGGCAATCAGCCCCAGCATTTT. This sequence encodes CAWSQGQGNQPQHF. J is TRBJ1-5 and V is TRBV30; unclear D gene. Trimming shortened V by 2 bases and J by 2 bases, and 10 bases separated the two germline ends. The CDR3 covers 14 residues. CDR1 GTSNPN and CDR2 SVGIG come from the germline V gene (reference sequence).

This clonotype has a count of ten or more. The V gene is TRBV5-5, the J gene TRBJ2-3; D unclear. The CDR3 runs 13 residues. The germline V and J ends were trimmed by 4 bases and 8 bases, with 14 bases remaining between them. Germline values: CDR1 SGHKS, CDR2 YYEKEE (reference sequence). This chain's CDR3 is CASSHDSPATQYF. The CDR3, as DNA: TGTGCCAGCAGCCATGACTCCCCGGCTACGCAGTATTTT.

This chain joins TRBV20-1 and TRBJ2-7, with 7 bases matching TRBD2. The germline V gene has CDR1 DFQATT and CDR2 SNEGSKA (reference sequence). CDR3 length: 14 residues. V lost 6 bases, J lost 3 bases, and 11 bases stayed unmatched. CDR3 nucleotide sequence: TGCAGTGCCCCCCCCGGGGGGTTTGGCTACGAGCAGTACTTC. Translating gives CSAPPGGFGYEQYF.